These T cell receptor beta chains were read from a single sample in a study of blood T cell repertoires in COVID-19. Sequencing used immunoSEQ multiplex PCR; TCRdb keeps in-frame clones, though not all of them. The table has about 140,000 clones, 85% to 90% seen once; the top ten hold around 11%. The sequenced sample consisted of PBMCs or T cells enriched from blood (not recorded which). These receptors were obtained from a man between 60 and 70 years old who had recovered from COVID-19. The conserved cysteine and the conserved F or W are not part of the CDR3 here.

j_gene | v_gene | CDR3aa
TRBJ2-1 | TRBV2 | ASSGLLDYNEQF
TRBJ2-7 | TRBV2 | ASSLRASSYEQY
TRBJ1-5 | TRBV5-1 | ASSLGAYSNQPQH
TRBJ1-5 | TRBV28 | ASSALRGEQPQH
TRBJ1-3 | TRBV27 | ASSPGRGGNTIY
TRBJ2-3 | TRBV18 | ASSPRRETDTQY
TRBJ1-1 | TRBV7-8 | ASSSRGGAVNTEAF
TRBJ1-6 | TRBV3-1/TRBV3-2 | ASSPTTARVRYSPLH
TRBJ2-1 | TRBV9 | ASSVRDLSYNEQF
TRBJ2-2 | TRBV4-1 | ASSQAWGQEDTGELF
TRBJ2-1 | TRBV11-3 | ASSLGPAGNEQF
TRBJ1-1 | TRBV18 | ASSPVTGNTEAF
TRBJ1-2 | TRBV11-2 | ASSLVSRQTNYGYT
TRBJ1-3 | TRBV2 | ASSGRVSGNTIY
TRBJ2-2 | TRBV15 | ATSRDLSGELF
TRBJ1-5 | TRBV3-1/TRBV3-2 | ASSLRQGDQPQH
TRBJ2-7 | TRBV21-1 | ASSKGGSGAYEQY
TRBJ2-7 | TRBV6-5 | ASSYSWDRGYEQY
TRBJ1-1 | TRBV30 | AWSRGGGTEAF
TRBJ1-2 | TRBV5-4 | ASSPGSGDYGYT
TRBJ1-1 | TRBV19 | ASSPTGAGSEAF
TRBJ1-1 | TRBV2 | ASSVSRNTEAF
TRBJ1-5 | TRBV28 | ASKRGLSNQPQH
TRBJ1-6 | TRBV19 | ASSKSPGNSPLH
TRBJ1-3 | TRBV2 | ASRPQGPGNTIY
TRBJ2-7 | TRBV14 | ASSHYRGLAGEQY
TRBJ1-2 | TRBV10-3 | AIIFQSLYGYT
TRBJ2-5 | TRBV2 | ASSGDYQETQY
TRBJ2-5 | TRBV10-3 | AISEQGSRETQY
TRBJ2-5 | TRBV11-2 | ASSLSGAIQETQY
TRBJ2-7 | TRBV5-4 | ASSQTSGSVHEQY
TRBJ2-5 | TRBV10-3 | ATSTSGAGPQETQY
TRBJ1-4 | TRBV15 | ATSHRGGNEKLF
TRBJ2-7 | TRBV11-3 | ASSLGQGASYEQY
TRBJ2-1 | TRBV29-1 | SVERGGAEQF
TRBJ1-6 | TRBV24-1 | ATRTGTRGSPLH
TRBJ1-2 | TRBV29-1 | SVAPGNYGYT
TRBJ1-6 | TRBV3-1/TRBV3-2 | ASSQRRNNNSPLH
TRBJ1-2 | TRBV6-5 | ASSSGNGYT
TRBJ1-1 | TRBV3-1/TRBV3-2 | ASTGEHTEAF
TRBJ2-1 | TRBV11-2 | ASTRGSNEQF
TRBJ2-7 | TRBV4-2 | ASSQDQRAPYEQY